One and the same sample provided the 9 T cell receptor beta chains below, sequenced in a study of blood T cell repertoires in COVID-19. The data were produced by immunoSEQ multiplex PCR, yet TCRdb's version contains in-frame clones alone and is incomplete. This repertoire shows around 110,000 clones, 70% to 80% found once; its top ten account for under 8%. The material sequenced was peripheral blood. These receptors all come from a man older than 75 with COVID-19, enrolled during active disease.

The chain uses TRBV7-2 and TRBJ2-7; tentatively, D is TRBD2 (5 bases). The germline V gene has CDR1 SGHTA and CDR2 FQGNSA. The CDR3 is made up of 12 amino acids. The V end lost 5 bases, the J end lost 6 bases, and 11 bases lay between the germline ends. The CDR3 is CASSTRGFEQYF. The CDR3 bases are TGTGCCAGCAGCACCCGAGGGTTCGAGCAGTACTTC.

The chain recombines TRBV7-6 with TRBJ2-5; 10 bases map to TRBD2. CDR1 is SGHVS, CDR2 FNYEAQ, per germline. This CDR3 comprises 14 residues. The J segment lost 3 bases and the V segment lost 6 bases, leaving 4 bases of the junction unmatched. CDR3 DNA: TGTGCCAGCAGACGGACTAGCGGCGAAGAGACCCAGTACTTC. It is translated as CASRRTSGEETQYF.

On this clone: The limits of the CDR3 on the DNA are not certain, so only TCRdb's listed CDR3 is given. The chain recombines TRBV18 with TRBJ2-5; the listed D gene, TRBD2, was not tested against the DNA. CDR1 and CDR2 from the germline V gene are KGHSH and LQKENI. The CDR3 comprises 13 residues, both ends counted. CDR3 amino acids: CASSVLRGETQYF.

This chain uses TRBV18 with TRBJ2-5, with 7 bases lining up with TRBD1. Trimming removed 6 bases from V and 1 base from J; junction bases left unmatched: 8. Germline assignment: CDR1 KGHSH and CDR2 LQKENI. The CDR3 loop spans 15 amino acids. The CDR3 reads CASSRYGQAQETQYF. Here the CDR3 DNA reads TGTGCCAGCTCTCGATATGGACAGGCCCAAGAGACCCAGTACTTC.

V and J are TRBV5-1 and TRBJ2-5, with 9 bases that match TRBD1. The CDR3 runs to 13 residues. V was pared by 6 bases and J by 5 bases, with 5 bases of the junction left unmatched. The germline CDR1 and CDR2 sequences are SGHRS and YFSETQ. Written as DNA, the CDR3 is TGCGCCAGCACCCCACAGGGGGCGGAGACCCAGTACTTC. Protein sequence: CASTPQGAETQYF.

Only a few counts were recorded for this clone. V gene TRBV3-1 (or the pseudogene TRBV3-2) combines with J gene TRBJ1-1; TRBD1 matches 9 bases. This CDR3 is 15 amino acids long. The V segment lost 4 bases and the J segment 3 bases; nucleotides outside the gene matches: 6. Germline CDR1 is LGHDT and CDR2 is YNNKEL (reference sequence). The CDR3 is CASSPTGGADTEAFF. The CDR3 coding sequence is TGTGCCAGCAGCCCTACAGGGGGCGCCGACACTGAAGCTTTCTTT.

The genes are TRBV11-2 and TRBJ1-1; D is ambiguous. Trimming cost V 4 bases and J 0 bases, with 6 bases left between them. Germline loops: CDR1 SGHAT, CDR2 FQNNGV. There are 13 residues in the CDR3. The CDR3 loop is CASSSSLNTEAFF. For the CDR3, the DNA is TGTGCCAGCAGCTCTAGTTTGAACACTGAAGCTTTCTTT.

Here the CDR3 DNA reads TGTGCCAGCAGCTCCGGACAGCTATACAATGAGCAGTTCTTC. The encoded protein is CASSSGQLYNEQFF. The chain has TRBV11-2 and TRBJ2-1; tentative D call: TRBD1 (6 bases). Germline V gene sequence: CDR1 SGHAT, CDR2 FQNNGV. CDR3 length: 14 residues. The V gene lost 4 bases and the J gene lost 4 bases, with 11 bases spanning the gap.

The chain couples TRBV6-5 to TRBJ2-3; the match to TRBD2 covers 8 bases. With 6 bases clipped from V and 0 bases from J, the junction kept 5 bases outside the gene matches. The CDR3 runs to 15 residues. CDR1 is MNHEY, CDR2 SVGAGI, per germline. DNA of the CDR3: TGTGCCAGCAGGTTTAGCGGGGCTAGCACAGATACGCAGTATTTT. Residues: CASRFSGASTDTQYF.